The 9 T cell receptor beta chains below come from one sample, sequenced in a study of cytomegalovirus exposure and HLA in healthy donors (dated 2017 in TCRdb). The library was produced with the immunoSEQ multiplex PCR assay. The source is immuneACCESS, and TCRdb retained only in-frame sequences with V and J called. Part of the clones is not carried over; for the studies checked, unresolved V genes explain less than half of this, and the remainder is unexplained. Within this sample are tens of thousands of clones, with roughly nine tenths of them counted one time only. More than 14% of the sample is in the top ten clones. The sequencing sample was made of PBMCs. The origin of the receptors is a woman between 18 and 29 years old in good health and CMV-seronegative.

V gene TRBV27 combines with J gene TRBJ2-1; no reliable D call. The V end was cut by 0 bases, the J end by 7 bases, with 7 bases between. The CDR3 has 13 amino acids. Germline CDR1 reads MNHEY; CDR2 reads SMNVEV (reference sequence). CDR3 region: CASSLSEKNEQFF. DNA of the CDR3: TGTGCCAGCAGTTTATCGGAGAAAAATGAGCAGTTCTTC.

This rearrangement joins TRBV2 to TRBJ2-1; no firm D call. The CDR3 runs to 12 residues. Trimming left V 5 bases short and J 2 bases short, with 4 bases between. Looked up from germline, CDR1 is SNHLY and CDR2 is FYNNEI. The CDR3 loop is CASSPTYNEQFF. The CDR3 DNA sequence: TGTGCCAGCAGTCCTACCTACAATGAGCAGTTCTTC.

The V gene is TRBV19, the J gene TRBJ2-3; D remains ambiguous. Germline CDR1 is LNHDA and CDR2 is SQIVND (reference sequence). The CDR3 extends over 13 amino acids. Trimming took 2 bases from V and 6 from J, leaving 9 bases between them. CDR3 bases: TGTGCCAGTAGTATAATGGAGCAGGATACGCAGTATTTT. It codes for CASSIMEQDTQYF.

The table lists this clone with a count of one. This chain joins TRBV5-1 and TRBJ2-7, with 11 bases identical to TRBD1. Germline V gene lookup returns CDR1 SGHRS and CDR2 YFSETQ. Trimming cost V 4 bases and J 5 bases; bases outside gene matches: 8. The CDR3 spans 15 residues. CDR3 residues: CASSLGQGAYNEQYF. CDR3 bases: TGCGCCAGCAGCCTAGGACAGGGGGCATATAACGAGCAGTACTTC.

V and J are TRBV11-3 and TRBJ2-7, with 9 bases lining up with TRBD1. Germline CDR1 SGHNT, CDR2 YENEEA. This CDR3 has 15 amino acids. After removal of 5 bases from V and 2 bases from J, the junction contained 7 bases not matched to a gene. The CDR3 loop is CASSLRTGVAYEQYF. The CDR3 DNA reads TGTGCCAGCAGCCTACGGACAGGGGTTGCCTACGAGCAGTACTTC.

The gene calls are TRBV28 and TRBJ1-3, with a tentative D call TRBD1 (5 bases). Trimming pared 4 bases from V and 1 base from J, leaving 11 bases between. CDR3 length equals 15 residues. The germline gives CDR1 MDHEN, CDR2 SYDVKM. The CDR3 sequence: CASSSPTVSGNTIYF. The CDR3 DNA reads as TGTGCCAGCAGTTCTCCGACAGTTTCTGGAAACACCATATATTTT.

The chain is built from TRBV5-6 and TRBJ1-2, with D tentatively TRBD1 (6 bases). This CDR3 is built from 16 residues. V was clipped by 0 bases and J by 7 bases, with 19 bases between them. Germline V gene lookup returns CDR1 SGHDT and CDR2 YYEEEE. The CDR3 bases are TGTGCCAGCAGCTTGGCCGGGTCAGGGGCTTTAGGTGGCTACACCTTC. This gives the protein CASSLAGSGALGGYTF.

This chain connects TRBV6-6 to TRBJ1-4, with a tentative D call TRBD1 (6 bases). The CDR3 length is 14 residues. Trimming took 11 bases from V and 7 from J, leaving 20 bases between them. Germline V CDR1 and CDR2: MNHNY, SVGAGI (reference sequence). As DNA, the CDR3 is TGTGCCTGTCGGGGAGGGGGTAATGGTGAAAAACTGTTTTTT. Protein product: CACRGGGNGEKLFF.

The V and J genes are TRBV7-9 and TRBJ2-2; perhaps TRBD1 as D (5 bases). The CDR3 spans 15 residues. Germline V gene data show CDR1 as SEHNR and CDR2 as FQNEAQ (reference sequence). V dropped 5 bases and J dropped 4 bases, with 14 bases sitting between them. DNA for the CDR3: TGTGCCAGCAGCCTCCAGGGTGCAGTCACCGGGGAGCTGTTTTTT. It yields the protein CASSLQGAVTGELFF. Complete variable domain (other parts from reference TRBV7-9 and TRBJ2-2): DTGVSQNPRHKITKRGQNVTFRCDPISEHNRLYWYRQTLGQGPEFLTYFQNEAQLEKSRLLSDRFSAERPKGSFSTLEIQRTEQGDSAMYLCASSLQGAVTGELFFGEGSRLTVL.